Listed below are T cell receptor beta chains from one sample, sequenced in a study of blood T cell repertoires in COVID-19. Measured with immunoSEQ multiplex PCR; TCRdb has only the in-frame clones, and not every one. The sample shows 150,000 or so clones, about 86% of them seen only once. The sample comprised peripheral blood. These receptors came from a man aged 60 to 75 with acute or convalescent COVID-19. Both conserved end residues are part of each CDR3. Fields, in order: CDR3 length, V gene, clone size, D gene, J gene, CDR3 protein, CDR3 DNA. The D gene is left open where the match is weak. Clone sizes are given selectively: once, few, many, or a class where the clone is expanded.

length: 15; V: TRBV30; size: .; D: TRBD2; J: TRBJ2-3; CDR3: CAWGTSGRLGDTQYF; DNA: TGTGCCTGGGGGACTAGCGGGAGGTTGGGAGATACGCAGTATTTT
length: 13; V: TRBV7-3; size: .; D: TRBD1; J: TRBJ1-2; CDR3: CASSLGTGAGYTF; DNA: TGTGCCAGCAGCTTGGGGACAGGGGCTGGCTACACCTTC
length: 15; V: TRBV6-5; size: few; D: .; J: TRBJ1-5; CDR3: CASSIDRNSNQPQHF; DNA: TGTGCCAGCAGCATTGACAGAAATAGCAATCAGCCCCAGCATTTT
length: 12; V: TRBV7-8; size: .; D: TRBD1; J: TRBJ1-6; CDR3: CASSRNRGTLHF; DNA: TGTGCCAGCAGCAGAAACAGGGGAACCCTCCACTTT
length: 17; V: TRBV25-1; size: .; D: .; J: TRBJ2-5; CDR3: CASSELTGQLYQETQYF; DNA: TGTGCCAGCAGTGAATTAACAGGACAACTTTACCAAGAGACCCAGTACTTC
length: 17; V: TRBV15; size: .; D: TRBD1; J: TRBJ2-1; CDR3: CATSRNRGLQGGNEQFF; DNA: TGTGCCACCAGCAGAAACAGGGGGCTCCAAGGGGGGAATGAGCAGTTCTTC
length: 15; V: TRBV28; size: .; D: .; J: TRBJ1-2; CDR3: CASSLGGRIVLGYTF; DNA: TGTGCCAGCAGTTTAGGGGGCAGAATCGTTTTGGGCTACACCTTC
length: 15; V: TRBV6-6; size: .; D: TRBD1; J: TRBJ1-1; CDR3: CASSEGQGDLAEAFF; DNA: TGTGCCAGCAGCGAGGGACAGGGGGATCTCGCTGAAGCTTTCTTT
length: 15; V: TRBV7-3; size: .; D: TRBD1; J: TRBJ2-1; CDR3: CASSFSGTGHNEQFF; DNA: TGTGCCAGCAGCTTTTCCGGGACAGGGCACAATGAGCAGTTCTTC
length: 15; V: TRBV11-2; size: .; D: TRBD2; J: TRBJ2-1; CDR3: CASSLTSGGTNEQFF; DNA: TGTGCCAGCAGCTTGACTAGCGGGGGTACTAATGAGCAGTTCTTC
length: 12; V: TRBV12-3/TRBV12-4; size: .; D: .; J: TRBJ2-1; CDR3: CASTRDSGEQFF; DNA: TGTGCCAGCACTCGTGACTCGGGGGAGCAGTTCTTC
length: 14; V: TRBV6-5; size: .; D: TRBD1; J: TRBJ1-5; CDR3: CASSRDRGNQPQHF; DNA: TGTGCCAGCAGCCGAGACAGGGGTAATCAGCCCCAGCATTTT
length: 16; V: TRBV15; size: .; D: TRBD1; J: TRBJ2-1; CDR3: CATSRGGTGVYNEQFF; DNA: TGTGCCACCAGCAGAGGGGGGACAGGGGTCTACAATGAGCAGTTCTTC
length: 15; V: TRBV9; size: few; D: .; J: TRBJ1-2; CDR3: CASSASPGANYGYTF; DNA: TGTGCCAGCAGCGCCAGTCCGGGGGCTAACTATGGCTACACCTTC
length: 18; V: TRBV5-1; size: .; D: TRBD1; J: TRBJ2-7; CDR3: CASTDSPIPGQGSYEQYF; DNA: TGCGCCAGCACCGACTCACCGATACCGGGACAGGGTTCCTACGAGCAGTACTTC
length: 15; V: TRBV10-3; size: .; D: TRBD2; J: TRBJ2-1; CDR3: CAIAPASGRAIEQFF; DNA: TGTGCCATCGCGCCGGCTAGCGGGAGGGCGATTGAGCAGTTCTTC
length: 14; V: TRBV2; size: .; D: TRBD2; J: TRBJ2-3; CDR3: CASTAGGRADTQYF; DNA: TGTGCCAGCACGGCGGGAGGAAGGGCAGATACGCAGTATTTT
length: 14; V: TRBV23-1; size: .; D: .; J: TRBJ1-2; CDR3: CAAGVDLSRDGYTF; DNA: TGCGCCGCGGGGGTGGACCTTTCACGGGATGGCTACACCTTC
length: 16; V: TRBV5-5; size: .; D: .; J: TRBJ1-6; CDR3: CASRRQEPFYNSPLHF; DNA: TGTGCCAGCCGCCGACAGGAACCATTCTATAATTCACCCCTCCACTTT
length: 12; V: TRBV5-1; size: .; D: .; J: TRBJ2-3; CDR3: CASSFSTDTQYF; DNA: TGCGCCAGCAGCTTCTCCACAGATACGCAGTATTTT
length: 15; V: TRBV19; size: .; D: TRBD1; J: TRBJ1-1; CDR3: CASSPGQGRYTEAFF; DNA: TGTGCCAGTAGTCCAGGACAGGGAAGGTACACTGAAGCTTTCTTT
length: 13; V: TRBV14; size: .; D: .; J: TRBJ1-1; CDR3: CASSRTVRAEAFF; DNA: TGTGCCAGCAGCCGAACGGTCCGCGCTGAAGCTTTCTTT
length: 12; V: TRBV28; size: .; D: .; J: TRBJ1-1; CDR3: CASAQAVGWAFF; DNA: TGTGCCAGCGCACAAGCCGTCGGGTGGGCTTTCTTT
length: 16; V: TRBV6-6; size: .; D: .; J: TRBJ1-2; CDR3: CASRTGRSSANYGYTF; DNA: TGTGCCAGCAGAACCGGAAGGTCGAGCGCTAACTATGGCTACACCTTC
length: 13; V: TRBV28; size: .; D: .; J: TRBJ2-7; CDR3: CASLGALGSEQYF; DNA: TGTGCCAGCCTCGGGGCCCTCGGGAGCGAGCAGTACTTC
length: 15; V: TRBV28; size: few; D: TRBD1; J: TRBJ1-4; CDR3: CASSSRGQGYEKLFF; DNA: TGTGCCAGCAGTTCCAGGGGACAGGGCTATGAAAAACTGTTTTTT
length: 14; V: TRBV3-1/TRBV3-2; size: few; D: TRBD1; J: TRBJ2-7; CDR3: CASSLGTGSYEQYF; DNA: TGTGCCAGCAGCCTCGGGACAGGGTCCTACGAGCAGTACTTC
length: 18; V: TRBV30; size: .; D: TRBD2; J: TRBJ2-3; CDR3: CAWSVRSLAGSRGDTQYF; DNA: TGTGCCTGGAGTGTCCGAAGCCTAGCGGGTTCTCGGGGTGATACGCAGTATTTT
length: 14; V: TRBV18; size: .; D: TRBD1; J: TRBJ1-1; CDR3: CASSPRTGGTEAFF; DNA: TGTGCCAGCTCGCCTCGGACAGGGGGCACTGAAGCTTTCTTT
length: 17; V: TRBV9; size: .; D: TRBD2; J: TRBJ2-1; CDR3: CASSPGTSGSLFNEQFF; DNA: TGTGCCAGCAGCCCCGGGACTAGCGGGAGCCTTTTCAATGAGCAGTTCTTC
length: 15; V: TRBV2; size: .; D: TRBD2; J: TRBJ2-2; CDR3: CASSVRSGGTGELFF; DNA: TGTGCCAGCAGTGTACGTAGCGGGGGCACCGGGGAGCTGTTTTTT
length: 15; V: TRBV27; size: .; D: TRBD2; J: TRBJ2-1; CDR3: CASSLRASGRIEQFF; DNA: TGTGCCAGCAGTTTACGGGCTAGCGGGAGGATTGAGCAGTTCTTC
length: 18; V: TRBV29-1; size: .; D: TRBD2; J: TRBJ2-1; CDR3: CSVEDGTSGRGGYNEQFF; DNA: TGCAGCGTTGAAGACGGGACTAGCGGGAGAGGGGGATACAATGAGCAGTTCTTC
length: 19; V: TRBV28; size: .; D: TRBD2; J: TRBJ2-1; CDR3: CASSSPGRGGGRGYNEQFF; DNA: TGTGCCAGCAGTTCCCCCGGGCGGGGGGGAGGGCGAGGGTACAATGAGCAGTTCTTC
length: 16; V: TRBV2; size: .; D: TRBD1; J: TRBJ1-2; CDR3: CASSERGTGRVNGYTF; DNA: TGTGCCAGCAGTGAACGGGGGACAGGGAGAGTTAATGGCTACACCTTC
length: 15; V: TRBV18; size: .; D: TRBD1; J: TRBJ2-5; CDR3: CASSRQGTGEETQYF; DNA: TGTGCCAGCTCTCGACAGGGGACAGGCGAAGAGACCCAGTACTTC
length: 15; V: TRBV5-4; size: .; D: TRBD2; J: TRBJ2-7; CDR3: CASSSGTSGSYEQYF; DNA: TGTGCCAGCAGCTCAGGGACTAGCGGCTCCTACGAGCAGTACTTC
length: 16; V: TRBV2; size: .; D: .; J: TRBJ2-6; CDR3: CASTVQGPSGANVLTF; DNA: TGTGCCAGCACGGTACAGGGCCCCTCTGGGGCCAACGTCCTGACTTTC
length: 15; V: TRBV3-1/TRBV3-2; size: .; D: TRBD1; J: TRBJ2-5; CDR3: CASSQEGQAQETQYF; DNA: TGTGCCAGCAGCCAAGAGGGACAGGCCCAAGAGACCCAGTACTTC
length: 14; V: TRBV28; size: .; D: .; J: TRBJ2-4; CDR3: CASSLFGVIDIQYF; DNA: TGTGCCAGCAGTTTATTCGGGGTTATAGACATTCAGTACTTC
length: 16; V: TRBV11-2; size: .; D: .; J: TRBJ2-1; CDR3: CASSSPRGRSYNEQFF; DNA: TGTGCCAGCAGCTCCCCTCGGGGTCGGTCCTACAATGAGCAGTTCTTC
length: 15; V: TRBV30; size: .; D: .; J: TRBJ2-3; CDR3: CAWSARGRGADTQYF; DNA: TGTGCCTGGAGTGCGAGGGGGCGGGGAGCAGATACGCAGTATTTT
length: 16; V: TRBV7-2; size: .; D: TRBD2; J: TRBJ2-7; CDR3: CASSLVPWTSGTEQYF; DNA: TGTGCCAGCAGCTTAGTACCATGGACTAGCGGGACCGAGCAGTACTTC
length: 14; V: TRBV6-5; size: .; D: .; J: TRBJ1-1; CDR3: CASNRGTANTEAFF; DNA: TGTGCCAGCAATCGCGGGACTGCGAACACTGAAGCTTTCTTT
length: 16; V: TRBV14; size: few; D: TRBD2; J: TRBJ2-3; CDR3: CASSPLGGGGTDTQYF; DNA: TGTGCCAGCAGCCCCCTGGGCGGGGGGGGCACAGATACGCAGTATTTT
length: 15; V: TRBV11-2; size: .; D: TRBD1; J: TRBJ2-1; CDR3: CASSLGAGGNNEQFF; DNA: TGTGCCAGCAGCTTAGGGGCAGGGGGCAACAATGAGCAGTTCTTC
length: 14; V: TRBV3-1/TRBV3-2; size: .; D: TRBD2; J: TRBJ2-1; CDR3: CASSEWGTSVKEFF; DNA: TGTGCCAGCAGCGAATGGGGGACTAGCGTCAAGGAGTTCTTC